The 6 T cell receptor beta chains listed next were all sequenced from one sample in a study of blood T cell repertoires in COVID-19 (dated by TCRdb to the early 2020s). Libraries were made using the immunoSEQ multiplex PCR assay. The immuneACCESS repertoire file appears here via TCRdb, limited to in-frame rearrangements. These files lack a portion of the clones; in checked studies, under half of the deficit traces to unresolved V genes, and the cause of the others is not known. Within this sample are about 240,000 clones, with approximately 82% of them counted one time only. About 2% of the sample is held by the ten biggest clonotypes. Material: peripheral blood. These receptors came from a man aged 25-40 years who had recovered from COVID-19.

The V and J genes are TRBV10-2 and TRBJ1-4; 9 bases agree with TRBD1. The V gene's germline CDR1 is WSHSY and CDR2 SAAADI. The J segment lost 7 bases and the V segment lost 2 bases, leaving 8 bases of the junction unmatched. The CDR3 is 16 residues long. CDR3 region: CASSEDINRGLEKLFF. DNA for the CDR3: TGCGCCAGCAGTGAGGATATAAACAGGGGGCTTGAAAAACTGTTTTTT.

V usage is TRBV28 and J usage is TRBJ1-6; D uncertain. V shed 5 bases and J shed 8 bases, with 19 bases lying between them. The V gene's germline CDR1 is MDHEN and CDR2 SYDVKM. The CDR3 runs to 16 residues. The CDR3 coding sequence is TGTGCCAGCAGTCCTCCGACGGGTTTTCTGGATTCACCCCTCCACTTT. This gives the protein CASSPPTGFLDSPLHF.

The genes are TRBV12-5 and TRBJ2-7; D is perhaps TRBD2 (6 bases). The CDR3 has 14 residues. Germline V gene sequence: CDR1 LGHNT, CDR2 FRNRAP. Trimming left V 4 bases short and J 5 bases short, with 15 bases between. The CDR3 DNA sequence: TGTGCTAGTGGTTCCTGGACTTCGGGGGACGAGCAGTACTTC. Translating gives CASGSWTSGDEQYF.

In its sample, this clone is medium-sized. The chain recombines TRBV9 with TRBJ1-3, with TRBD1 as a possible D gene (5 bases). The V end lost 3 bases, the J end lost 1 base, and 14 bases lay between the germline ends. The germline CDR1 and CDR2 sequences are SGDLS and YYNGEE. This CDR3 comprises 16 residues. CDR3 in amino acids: CASSAASRGSGNTIYF. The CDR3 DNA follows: TGTGCCAGCAGCGCGGCCTCTCGGGGGTCTGGAAACACCATATATTTT.

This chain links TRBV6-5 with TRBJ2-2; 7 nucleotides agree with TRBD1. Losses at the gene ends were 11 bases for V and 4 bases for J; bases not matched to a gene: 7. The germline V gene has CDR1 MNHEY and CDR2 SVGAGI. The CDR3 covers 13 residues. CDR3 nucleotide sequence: TGTGCCGGGAGAACAGGGGTCACCGGGGAGCTGTTTTTT. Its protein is CAGRTGVTGELFF.

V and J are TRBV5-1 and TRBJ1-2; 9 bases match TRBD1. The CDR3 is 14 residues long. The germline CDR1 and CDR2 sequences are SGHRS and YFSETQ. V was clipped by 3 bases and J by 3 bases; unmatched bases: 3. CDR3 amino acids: CASSSQGADYGYTF. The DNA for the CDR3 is TGCGCCAGCAGCTCACAGGGGGCGGACTATGGCTACACCTTC. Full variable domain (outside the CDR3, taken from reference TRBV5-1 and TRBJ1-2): KAGVTQTPRYLIKTRGQQVTLSCSPISGHRSVSWYQQTPGQGLQFLFEYFSETQRNKGNFPGRFSGRQFSNSRSEMNVSTLELGDSALYLCASSSQGADYGYTFGSGTRLTVV.